The clone carrying this TCR beta chain has a single count. Germline-derived CDR1 and CDR2 are SGHAT and FQNNGV. The CDR3 sequence is 12 residues long. The ends were cut back, 1 base at V and 6 bases at J, with 7 bases in the middle. This sample was taken from a study of CD4 and CD8 cells across lung adenocarcinoma regions. TCRdb re-derived calls from the PCR reads in MiXCR, one entry per CDR3 protein. Among around 5,200 distinct CDR3 sequences listed, 50% were seen once. Localized lung adenocarcinoma, a non-small cell lung cancer, affected the donors. The chain has TRBV11-2 and TRBJ2-7; D possibly corresponds to TRBD2 (5 bases). The specimen sequenced was CD4+ T cells from the margin of a lung tumor. This TCR was recovered from a male donor with lung adenocarcinoma. The CD4 and CD8 labels of this study may be unreliable. The CDR3 DNA reads TGTGCCAGCAGCTTAGGGACTGCCGAGCAGTACTTC. Its translation: CASSLGTAEQYF.